The clone carrying this TCR beta chain was seen a handful of times. Its antigen is unidentified. Germline V gene sequence: CDR1 SNHLY, CDR2 FYNNEI. Trimming at V came to 4 bases and at J to 5 bases, leaving 5 bases not matched to a gene. The CDR3 has 14 amino acids. For each subset, genomic DNA was distributed in equal portions over several immunoSEQ plates. TCRdb's table, derived via immunoSEQ multiplex PCR, lists solely in-frame clones and lacks some. The sample carries about 1.1 million clones, approximately 75% recorded once. The sample originates from a study of shared clonotypes between healthy human individuals. Study-wide results and limits: It was expected that sequencing depth would affect clonotype sharing among donors.

The TCR sequence derives from a man between 18 and 35 years old in good health. Some clones in this sample may be carry-over from other donors' samples. Sequenced: memory CD4+ T cells from PBMCs. The subset: CD45RA-negative fraction. The rearrangement links TRBV2 to TRBJ1-1; 9 bases fit TRBD1. CDR3 region: CASSAHRGRTEAFF. The CDR3 DNA follows: TGTGCCAGCAGTGCCCACAGGGGGCGGACTGAAGCTTTCTTT.